These T cell receptor beta chains were read from a single sample in a study of blood T cells in healthy people across ages. TCRdb reanalysed the 5' RACE reads using MiXCR and keeps one entry per CDR3 protein. The table shows more than 900,000 distinct CDR3 sequences, with about 27% occurring only once. These data were likewise used in another study, on T cells of mothers and their children.

The sample consisted of blood. These receptors came from a woman in her forties in good health. The CDR3 runs from the conserved cysteine through the conserved F or W. Fields, in order: D gene, J gene, clone size, V gene, CDR3 DNA, CDR3 protein. A D gene is named only where the DNA matches it firmly. Expanded clones get a size class; other rows say once, few or many, or leave the size out.

D: NA
J: TRBJ1-5
size: few
V: TRBV29-1
DNA: TGCAGCGTTGAAGATATTGGGGACGTCGTGAGCAATCAGCCCCAGCATTTT
CDR3: CSVEDIGDVVSNQPQHF

D: TRBD2
J: TRBJ2-1
size: NA
V: TRBV11-2
DNA: TGTGCCAGCAGCTTAGAGGCTAGCGGGGGCAATGAGCAGTTCTTC
CDR3: CASSLEASGGNEQFF

D: NA
J: TRBJ2-7
size: many
V: TRBV3-1
DNA: TGTGCCAGCAGCCAAGATCGTACCCACGAGCAGTACTTC
CDR3: CASSQDRTHEQYF

D: NA
J: TRBJ1-1
size: NA
V: TRBV28
DNA: TGTGCCAGCAGTTGGGGAACCACTGAAGCTTTCTTT
CDR3: CASSWGTTEAFF

D: TRBD1
J: TRBJ2-7
size: many
V: TRBV7-2
DNA: TGTGCCAGCAGCTTAGTGGCGGGACAGGGCCCCCTCGAGCAGTACTTC
CDR3: CASSLVAGQGPLEQYF

D: NA
J: TRBJ2-7
size: many
V: TRBV5-1
DNA: TGCGCCAGCAGCTTGGACCGACCAAAGACGGGCGAGCAGTACTTC
CDR3: CASSLDRPKTGEQYF

D: NA
J: TRBJ1-5
size: NA
V: TRBV4-1
DNA: TGCGCCAGCAGCCAAGTATCCAATCGGTATAGCAATCAGCCCCAGCATTTT
CDR3: CASSQVSNRYSNQPQHF

D: NA
J: TRBJ1-1
size: NA
V: TRBV6-2/TRBV6-3
DNA: TGTGCCAGCAGGGATATGATGAACACTGAAGCTTTCTTT
CDR3: CASRDMMNTEAFF

D: TRBD2
J: TRBJ2-1
size: NA
V: TRBV3-1
DNA: TGTGCCAGCAGCCAAGATCCCCACAGGGCGGGGGGTTACAATGAGCAGTTCTTC
CDR3: CASSQDPHRAGGYNEQFF

D: NA
J: TRBJ1-6
size: NA
V: TRBV28
DNA: TGTGCCAGCATGCCTTTCGGGACGATCCTTTCGAATTCACCCCCCCACTTT
CDR3: CASMPFGTILSNSPPHF

D: NA
J: TRBJ2-7
size: many
V: TRBV15
DNA: TGTGCCACCAGCAGAGTCACAGGGCCCCACGAGCAGTACTTC
CDR3: CATSRVTGPHEQYF

D: NA
J: TRBJ2-3
size: NA
V: TRBV20-1
DNA: TGCAGTGTAAAAAAGACCTTGGCATCAGATACGCAGTATTTT
CDR3: CSVKKTLASDTQYF

D: NA
J: TRBJ2-1
size: NA
V: TRBV7-9
DNA: TGTGCCAGCAGCACAGCCAATGAGCAGTTCTTC
CDR3: CASSTANEQFF

D: NA
J: TRBJ2-5
size: NA
V: TRBV2
DNA: TGTGCCAGCAGTGATGGAGCCTGGGAGACCCAGTACTTC
CDR3: CASSDGAWETQYF

D: NA
J: TRBJ2-7
size: many
V: TRBV4-1
DNA: TGCGCCAGCAGCCAAGATATAGGCAGGGATTACGAGCAGTACTTC
CDR3: CASSQDIGRDYEQYF